A few counts support the clone carrying this T cell receptor beta chain. This CDR3 contains 13 residues. Per the germline V gene, CDR1 is SGHVS and CDR2 is FQNEAQ. V lost 5 bases to trimming and J lost 3 bases, with 10 bases between them. The data derive from a study of molecular identifiers for immune sequencing clone quantification. Sorting recovered naive CD8 T cells on a CD8+CD4-CCR7+CD45RA+ profile. Previously reported methods and listed TCR primers produced the bulk TCR libraries. TCRdb processed the PCR reads anew with MiXCR; each CDR3 protein has one entry. The sample shows about half a million distinct CDR3 sequences, about 25% of them seen only once.

The receptor was isolated from a human donor in good health. Some libraries in this study had Jurkat cell RNA spiked in. The chain links TRBV7-8 to TRBJ1-1; D gene ambiguous. Source material: naive CD8+ T cells from blood, with Jurkat cell RNA spiked in. Described subset: FACS-sorted CD8+CD4-CCR7+CD45RA+ naive T cells. The CDR3 DNA reads as TGTGCCAGCAGCCGCAACATGCACACTGAAGCTTTCTTT. This translates into CASSRNMHTEAFF.